These 30 T cell receptor beta chains share one sample of origin, sequenced in a study of blood T cell repertoires in COVID-19. The table came from immunoSEQ multiplex PCR; TCRdb's copy has only in-frame clones and leaves some out. The sample includes approximately 430,000 clones, roughly 85% of them seen just once. The sample was peripheral blood. These receptors originate from a woman in her 30s with active or convalescent COVID-19.

This chain joins TRBV28 and TRBJ2-2; 8 bases are a match to TRBD1. Losses at the gene ends were 8 bases for V and 4 bases for J; bases not matched to a gene: 3. The CDR3 runs 13 residues. Germline CDR1 reads MDHEN; CDR2 reads SYDVKM. CDR3: CASGQGGTGELFF. Written as DNA, the CDR3 is TGTGCCAGCGGACAGGGAGGCACCGGGGAGCTGTTTTTT.

The chain carries TRBV29-1 and TRBJ2-6; 9 nucleotides match TRBD1. The V gene's germline CDR1 is SQVTM and CDR2 ANQGSEA. The CDR3 has 15 amino acids. V trimming: 6 bases; J trimming: 0 bases; junction bases outside the gene matches: 3. CDR3 amino acids: CSVGTGYSGANVLTF. For the CDR3, the DNA is TGCAGCGTCGGGACAGGGTACTCTGGGGCCAACGTCCTGACTTTC.

The chain carries TRBV6-5 and TRBJ1-4, with D hard to call. With 0 bases removed from V and 8 bases from J, the gap between germline ends came to 10 bases. The germline gives CDR1 MNHEY, CDR2 SVGAGI. The CDR3 loop spans 14 amino acids. DNA for the CDR3: TGTGCCAGCAGTTACTCGGGAGGTAGGGAAAAACTGTTTTTT. Its protein product is CASSYSGGREKLFF.

The gene calls are TRBV12-3 or TRBV12-4 and TRBJ1-4, with D possibly being TRBD1 (6 bases). The CDR3 is made up of 13 amino acids. V was clipped by 8 bases and J by 8 bases, with 15 bases between them. The DNA of the CDR3 is TGTGCCAGCCTCAGAGGGGGGGGAGAAAAACTGTTTTTT. Translating gives CASLRGGGEKLFF.

Written as DNA, the CDR3 is TGTGCCATCAGTGACCTTGGAAACACCATATATTTT. It is translated as CAISDLGNTIYF. V is TRBV10-3 and J is TRBJ1-3, with no clear D. V shed 3 bases and J shed 3 bases, with 3 bases lying between them. Per the germline V gene, CDR1 is ENHRY and CDR2 is SYGVKD. This CDR3 has 12 residues.

In nucleotides, the CDR3 is TGTGCCAGTATCCCATCCGGGGACAGTAACTATGGCTACACCTTC. Its translation is CASIPSGDSNYGYTF. The gene calls are TRBV19 and TRBJ1-2; TRBD1 matches at 7 bases. The CDR3 extends over 15 amino acids. Germline V lookup: CDR1 LNHDA, CDR2 SQIVND (reference sequence). The J segment lost 1 base and the V segment lost 7 bases, leaving 9 bases of the junction unmatched.

V is TRBV7-9 and J is TRBJ1-4; D is ambiguous. The CDR3 has 14 residues. Germline-derived CDR1 and CDR2 are SEHNR and FQNEAQ (reference sequence). V was cut by 1 base and J by 4 bases, with 7 bases left in between. This CDR3 is CASSLGQFNEKLFF. The CDR3 DNA reads TGTGCCAGCAGCTTAGGTCAGTTTAATGAAAAACTGTTTTTT. The full variable domain, rest sourced from reference TRBV7-9 and TRBJ1-4, is DTGVSQNPRHKITKRGQNVTFRCDPISEHNRLYWYRQTLGQGPEFLTYFQNEAQLEKSRLLSDRFSAERPKGSFSTLEIQRTEQGDSAMYLCASSLGQFNEKLFFGSGTQLSVL.

CDR3 sequence reads: CASGGTEYTEAFF. The CDR3 DNA is TGTGCCAGCGGCGGGACAGAATACACTGAAGCTTTCTTT. The J gene is TRBJ1-1, the V gene TRBV6-5; TRBD1 aligns across 7 bases. The CDR3 extends over 13 amino acids. J was trimmed by 3 bases and V by 8 bases; bases with no gene match: 6. Germline V lookup: CDR1 MNHEY, CDR2 SVGAGI.

The rearrangement uses TRBV29-1 and TRBJ2-2, with D unresolved. Germline V CDR1 and CDR2: SQVTM, ANQGSEA. There are 15 residues in the CDR3. Trimming cost V 4 bases and J 3 bases, with 15 bases left between them. CDR3 protein: CSVALGIVDTGELFF. DNA for the CDR3: TGCAGCGTTGCCCTAGGTATCGTCGACACCGGGGAGCTGTTTTTT.

The DNA of the CDR3 is TGTGCCAGCAGCAAGAGGACAGACTCACGCTATGGCTACACCTTC. The encoded protein is CASSKRTDSRYGYTF. The rearrangement links TRBV9 to TRBJ1-2; tentative D call: TRBD1 (6 bases). Per the germline V gene, CDR1 is SGDLS and CDR2 is YYNGEE. The CDR3 loop spans 15 amino acids. V was cut by 4 bases and J by 4 bases, with 17 bases left in between.

The chain employs TRBV18 and TRBJ2-1; 12 bases are a match to TRBD2. The CDR3 totals 17 residues. Germline values: CDR1 KGHSH, CDR2 LQKENI. Trimming removed 3 bases from V and 0 bases from J; junction bases left unmatched: 3. The CDR3 protein is CASSPQTSGSSYNEQFF. CDR3 bases: TGTGCCAGCTCACCTCAGACTAGCGGGAGCTCCTACAATGAGCAGTTCTTC.

The genes are TRBV2 and TRBJ2-1; TRBD2 matches 7 bases. The CDR3 totals 12 residues. The germline V gene encodes CDR1 SNHLY and CDR2 FYNNEI. The CDR3 DNA follows: TGTGCGTGCTCCGGGACTAACAATGAGCAGTTCTTC. This encodes CACSGTNNEQFF.

The chain links TRBV6-6 to TRBJ2-5; no firm D call. This CDR3 region has 12 residues. Per the germline V gene, CDR1 is MNHNY and CDR2 is SVGAGI (reference sequence). V lost 5 bases and J lost 5, with 9 bases in between. The CDR3 bases are TGTGCCAGCAGTGGCCATGTGGAGACCCAGTACTTC. It is translated as CASSGHVETQYF.

This chain connects TRBV10-2 to TRBJ1-1; D might be TRBD1 (6 bases). V was shortened by 7 bases and J by 0 bases, with 12 bases between the two germline ends. Germline loops: CDR1 WSHSY, CDR2 SAAADI. CDR3 length: 14 amino acids. CDR3 in amino acids: CASTFTGLNTEAFF. In DNA, the CDR3 is TGCGCCAGCACCTTTACAGGGTTGAACACTGAAGCTTTCTTT.

V gene TRBV19 combines with J gene TRBJ2-3; possible D gene TRBD1, 6 bases. Trimming shortened V by 0 bases and J by 5 bases, and 15 bases separated the two germline ends. The CDR3 is 16 residues long. The germline V gene encodes CDR1 LNHDA and CDR2 SQIVND (reference sequence). CDR3 coding DNA: TGTGCCAGTAGTATAGATCTGAGGGGGATGGGAGATACGCAGTATTTT. This sequence encodes CASSIDLRGMGDTQYF.

This chain connects TRBV19 to TRBJ2-3; TRBD1 matches at 7 bases. The germline V gene encodes CDR1 LNHDA and CDR2 SQIVND (reference sequence). CDR3 length equals 13 residues. Trimming took 8 bases from V and 2 from J; bases not matched to a gene: 4. CDR3 residues: CASAGTATDTQYF. CDR3 coding DNA: TGTGCCAGTGCCGGGACAGCCACAGATACGCAGTATTTT.

Here the CDR3 reads CASSLDKGDYGYTF. CDR3 bases: TGTGCCAGCAGCTTAGATAAGGGGGACTATGGCTACACCTTC. The chain uses TRBV7-9 and TRBJ1-2; D perhaps matches TRBD1 (6 bases). The CDR3 length is 14 residues. Germline CDR1 SEHNR, CDR2 FQNEAQ (reference sequence). The ends were cut back, 1 base at V and 3 bases at J, with 9 bases in the middle. The whole variable domain, filled in from reference TRBV7-9 and TRBJ1-2, reads DTGVSQNPRHKITKRGQNVTFRCDPISEHNRLYWYRQTLGQGPEFLTYFQNEAQLEKSRLLSDRFSAERPKGSFSTLEIQRTEQGDSAMYLCASSLDKGDYGYTFGSGTRLTVV.

This chain links TRBV6-5 with TRBJ1-2; 10 bases align to TRBD1. Trimming removed 7 bases from V and 4 bases from J; junction bases left unmatched: 9. CDR1 MNHEY and CDR2 SVGAGI come from the germline V gene. This CDR3 contains 15 residues. Written as DNA, the CDR3 is TGTGCCAGCACGGAGGCGGGGACAGGGGCCTATGGCTACACCTTC. Amino acid sequence: CASTEAGTGAYGYTF.

The rearrangement joins TRBV4-1 to TRBJ1-1; D is uncertain. CDR3 length: 17 amino acids. Germline assignment: CDR1 MGHRA and CDR2 YSYEKL. V gave up 1 base and J gave up 1 base, with 16 bases separating them. In DNA, the CDR3 is TGCGCCAGCAGCCAAGCGCGGGCCCAAGGGCCGAACACTGAAGCTTTCTTT. Protein sequence: CASSQARAQGPNTEAFF.

V usage is TRBV5-6 and J usage is TRBJ2-7, with a tentative D call TRBD1 (5 bases). V was clipped by 5 bases and J by 0 bases, with 15 bases between them. The CDR3 is made up of 15 amino acids. Germline V lookup: CDR1 SGHDT, CDR2 YYEEEE. In nucleotides, the CDR3 is TGTGCCAGCAGACAGGCCGACCAATTCTCCTACGAGCAGTACTTC. Protein sequence: CASRQADQFSYEQYF.

The chain joins TRBV6-4 to TRBJ2-3; 11 nucleotides match TRBD2. This CDR3 spans 15 amino acids. V lost 6 bases to trimming and J lost 4 bases; unmatched junction nucleotides: 6. Per the germline V gene, CDR1 is MRHNA and CDR2 is SNTAGT. CDR3 nucleotides: TGTGCCAGCAGCATACTAGCGGGAGATGCAGATACGCAGTATTTT. Amino acid sequence: CASSILAGDADTQYF.

V is TRBV18 and J is TRBJ1-5; 7 bases align to TRBD1. The germline gives CDR1 KGHSH, CDR2 LQKENI. This CDR3 comprises 16 residues. After removal of 0 bases from V and 2 bases from J, the junction contained 4 bases not matched to a gene. This CDR3 reads CASSPPETGGNQPQHF. CDR3 DNA sequence: TGTGCCAGCTCACCACCGGAAACAGGGGGCAATCAGCCCCAGCATTTT.

J is TRBJ1-5 and V is TRBV5-1; D ambiguous. Germline lookup yields CDR1 SGHRS and CDR2 YFSETQ. The ends were cut back, 4 bases at V and 4 bases at J, with 15 bases in the middle. The CDR3 totals 15 residues. CDR3 in DNA: TGCGCCAGCAGCCCCTCCGGAGGTGCTAATCAGCCCCAGCATTTT. Residues: CASSPSGGANQPQHF.

This sequence joins TRBV5-1 and TRBJ2-3; 7 bases agree with TRBD1. This CDR3 comprises 16 residues. Looked up from germline, CDR1 is SGHRS and CDR2 is YFSETQ. Unmatched junction bases numbered 6, after V lost 0 bases and J lost 2 bases. Here the CDR3 reads CASSLVAGGNTDTQYF. In nucleotides, the CDR3 is TGCGCCAGCAGCTTGGTGGCAGGGGGAAACACAGATACGCAGTATTTT.

This clone has a single count. The rearrangement joins TRBV19 to TRBJ1-1; possibly TRBD1 for D (6 bases). CDR3 length: 13 amino acids. Trimming shortened V by 7 bases and J by 2 bases, and 11 bases separated the two germline ends. Germline CDR1 and CDR2: LNHDA and SQIVND (reference sequence). The CDR3: CASMGHLNTEAFF. In DNA form, the CDR3 reads TGTGCCAGTATGGGACACCTAAACACTGAAGCTTTCTTT.

The chain has TRBV5-1 and TRBJ2-2, with TRBD2 matching 10 bases. V lost 6 bases, J lost 5 bases, and 4 bases stayed unmatched. Germline V gene lookup returns CDR1 SGHRS and CDR2 YFSETQ. The CDR3 totals 14 residues. CDR3 bases: TGCGCCAGCATCCAGACTAGCGGGACCGGGGAGCTGTTTTTT. Its protein product is CASIQTSGTGELFF.

The DNA for the CDR3 is TGTGCCAGCAGCCAAGCCCCAGGGGTAGGGACCGGGGAGCTGTTTTTT. It is translated as CASSQAPGVGTGELFF. The chain has TRBV3-1 (or the pseudogene TRBV3-2) and TRBJ2-2, with D perhaps TRBD1 (6 bases). Germline CDR1 and CDR2: LGHDT and YNNKEL (reference sequence). CDR3 length: 16 amino acids. V lost 1 base and J 5 bases, leaving 14 bases between the germline ends.

J is TRBJ1-6 and V is TRBV7-9; 7 bases align to TRBD1. The germline V gene encodes CDR1 SEHNR and CDR2 FQNEAQ (reference sequence). The CDR3 is made up of 19 amino acids. V was clipped by 5 bases and J by 3 bases; unmatched bases: 16. Here the CDR3 DNA reads TGTGCCAGCAGCCCGCCGCCCTTGACAGGGTCCCTCTATAATTCACCCCTCCACTTT. This translates into CASSPPPLTGSLYNSPLHF.

The J gene is TRBJ2-7, the V gene TRBV7-8, with a possible D match to TRBD2 (6 bases). V was pared by 0 bases and J by 3 bases, with 9 bases between. This CDR3 has 14 amino acids. Germline CDR1 reads SGHVS; CDR2 reads FQNEAQ. CDR3 amino acids: CASSLAKRVYEQYF. In DNA form, the CDR3 reads TGTGCCAGCAGCTTAGCGAAGCGGGTCTACGAGCAGTACTTC.

This clone was observed once. This rearrangement joins TRBV15 to TRBJ2-7; possibly TRBD2 for D (5 bases). Deletions cut 5 bases from V and 5 bases from J, with 16 bases between. The CDR3 spans 14 residues. Germline V lookup: CDR1 LNHNV, CDR2 YYDKDF (reference sequence). This CDR3 is CATSYDLAGDEQYF. CDR3 DNA sequence: TGTGCCACCAGCTACGACCTGGCGGGTGACGAGCAGTACTTC.